This T cell receptor (beta chain) was identified during a study of T cell repertoires in cytomegalovirus infection. General observations from the study: CMV carriers having the relevant HLA were flagged by cumulative public TCR beta family frequency. The response measured ex vivo was dominated by TCR beta clonotypes (HLA-C-restricted and CMV-specific).

CDR1 and CDR2 from the germline V gene are SEHNR and FQNEAQ (reference sequence). Trimming cost V 5 bases and J 3 bases, with 13 bases left between them. This CDR3 has 14 residues. This clonotype was counted many times. Antigen unknown. Using its own MiXCR run on the reads, TCRdb lists one record per CDR3 protein. Here the sample spans more than 200,000 distinct CDR3 sequences, 9.1% being singletons. The material sequenced was PBMCs. The receptor was isolated from a human donor in good health (CMV status not recorded). Some clones in this sample may be carry-over from other donors' samples. The chain employs TRBV7-9 and TRBJ1-2, with a weak D call TRBD1 (6 bases). This chain's CDR3 is CASSRRGVDYGYTF. The CDR3 bases are TGTGCCAGCAGCCGAAGGGGGGTGGACTATGGCTACACCTTC.